This T cell receptor beta chain emerged from a study of T cell changes during pregnancy in multiple sclerosis. The V and J ends lost 4 bases and 0 bases, in that order; junction bases with no gene match: 15. The length of the CDR3 is 19 residues. The germline V gene encodes CDR1 SGDLS and CDR2 YYNGEE. TCRdb keeps only in-frame clones here, not all; method: immunoSEQ multiplex PCR. Among 45,000 to 60,000 clones listed, roughly 93% were seen once. The material was peripheral blood, obtained in the second trimester of pregnancy. The rearrangement joins TRBV9 to TRBJ1-1, with 10 bases matching TRBD1. The origin of this receptor is a female donor with multiple sclerosis, enrolled in a pregnancy study. Here the CDR3 DNA reads TGTGCCAGCAGCTGGGGAGTTGGACAGGGGGGGATCTTGAACACTGAAGCTTTCTTT. Amino acids: CASSWGVGQGGILNTEAFF.